This TCR beta chain was recovered during a study of blood T cell repertoires in COVID-19. CDR3 size: 16 residues. CDR1 is LGHNA and CDR2 is YSLEER in the germline V gene. The J segment lost 9 bases and the V segment lost 5 bases, leaving 15 bases of the junction unmatched. TCRdb's table, derived via immunoSEQ multiplex PCR, lists solely in-frame clones and lacks some. The table shows 150,000 to 200,000 clones, with 75% to 90% occurring only once. What was sequenced was PBMCs or T cells enriched from blood (not recorded which). The V call is TRBV4-3, the J call TRBJ2-1; 8 positions match TRBD2. This TCR derives from a woman aged 50 to 65 who had recovered from COVID-19. CDR3 region: CASSDPEGSGRGEQFF. The CDR3 coding sequence is TGCGCCAGCAGCGACCCCGAAGGCAGCGGGAGAGGTGAGCAGTTCTTC.